A selection of T cell receptor beta chains follows, all from one sample in a study of monozygotic twins with inflammatory bowel disease. TCRdb re-called the 5' RACE reads, yielding one record per CDR3 amino acid sequence without DNA. The sample data list 110,000 to 150,000 distinct CDR3 sequences. The sample was blood. All receptors come from a human donor with ulcerative colitis or Crohn's disease, or a healthy co-twin of an affected twin (not recorded which). Each CDR3 is given with its conserved first and last residue.

cdr3_aa: CASSLAPGTANTGELFF
v_call: TRBV5-1
j_call: TRBJ2-2

cdr3_aa: CSVEARGNEQFF
v_call: TRBV29-1
j_call: TRBJ2-1

cdr3_aa: CSASDLSYNEQFF
v_call: TRBV20-1
j_call: TRBJ2-1

cdr3_aa: CASSVGGGRSGHEQFF
v_call: TRBV9
j_call: TRBJ2-1

cdr3_aa: CASSNQVLDEQYF
v_call: TRBV5-1
j_call: TRBJ2-7

cdr3_aa: CASSRMDREWTKNIQYF
v_call: TRBV3-1
j_call: TRBJ2-4

cdr3_aa: CASSPRQGANTEAFF
v_call: TRBV9
j_call: TRBJ1-1

cdr3_aa: CASSQWDLLAKNIQYF
v_call: TRBV3-1
j_call: TRBJ2-4

cdr3_aa: CASSLIGGSNQPQHF
v_call: TRBV7-3
j_call: TRBJ1-5

cdr3_aa: CSVEWAPGGEQFF
v_call: TRBV29-1
j_call: TRBJ2-1

cdr3_aa: CASSPSRGTGSRTQHF
v_call: TRBV7-2
j_call: TRBJ1-5

cdr3_aa: CASSLPRGSGSLETQYF
v_call: TRBV12-3/TRBV12-4
j_call: TRBJ2-5

cdr3_aa: CASSNGGNQPQHF
v_call: TRBV19
j_call: TRBJ1-5

cdr3_aa: CASSQVSPYNEQFF
v_call: TRBV3-1
j_call: TRBJ2-1

cdr3_aa: CASSYRTGIDEQYF
v_call: TRBV6-5
j_call: TRBJ2-7

cdr3_aa: CASRSLRTGHAGELFF
v_call: TRBV7-2
j_call: TRBJ2-2

cdr3_aa: CASSSDGGASEAFF
v_call: TRBV7-3
j_call: TRBJ1-1

cdr3_aa: CAISPGTDRETQYF
v_call: TRBV10-3
j_call: TRBJ2-5